This T cell receptor beta chain was recorded in a study of OX40 agonist ivuxolimab in advanced cancers. Sequencing used immunoSEQ multiplex PCR; TCRdb keeps in-frame clones, though not all of them. This sample yields around 64,000 clones, of which 80% to 85% are seen a single time; about 8% belongs to the top ten. This clone was observed once. Enrollment shut out patients with autoimmune disease history or systemic immunosuppression. The timepoints at which blood was sampled were baseline, cycle 4 day 1, and cycle 7 day 1. The V end lost 5 bases, the J end lost 3 bases, and 14 bases lay between the germline ends. The CDR3 covers 15 residues. Germline V gene data show CDR1 as LNHDA and CDR2 as SQIVND (reference sequence).

The clonotype comes from an adult with an advanced solid tumor such as melanoma, head and neck, liver or kidney cancer. This chain joins TRBV19 and TRBJ1-3; D is uncertain. Material: CD4+ or CD8+ T cells sorted from blood, obtained in a trial of the OX40 agonist ivuxolimab. The CDR3 here is CASSRTVEFGNTIYF. The DNA of the CDR3 is TGTGCCAGTAGTCGGACGGTGGAGTTTGGAAACACCATATATTTT. The complete variable domain, with remaining parts taken from reference TRBV19 and TRBJ1-3, reads DGGITQSPKYLFRKEGQNVTLSCEQNLNHDAMYWYRQDPGQGLRLIYYSQIVNDFQKGDIAEGYSVSREKKESFPLTVTSAQKNPTAFYLCASSRTVEFGNTIYFGEGSWLTVV.